Below are 10 T cell receptor beta chains sequenced from a single sample in a study of T cells expressing NK-cell markers. Using the 5' RACE reads, TCRdb records one entry per CDR3 protein without DNA. The sample totals 550,000 to 600,000 distinct CDR3 sequences. Sequencing was performed on blood T cells: a sorted CD56 or NKG2C T cell subset, CD4+ or CD8+ T cells, or bulk PBMC T cells (not recorded which). Source of these receptors: a man aged 18 to 30 in good health.

The chain recombines TRBV7-2 with TRBJ2-5; there is no DNA to check the TCRdb D call of TRBD2. This CDR3 is 16 amino acids long. In germline, CDR1 is SGHTA, CDR2 FQGNSA. The chain's CDR3 is CASSLLAELRQETQYF.

The rearrangement links TRBV12-3 or TRBV12-4 to TRBJ2-3; TCRdb proposes TRBD1, but this gene call is untestable without DNA. CDR3 length: 11 amino acids. CDR3 loop: CASTLASAQYF.

V and J are TRBV11-1 and TRBJ2-1; TCRdb returns TRBD1, unconfirmable since there is no DNA. The germline gives CDR1 SGHAT, CDR2 FQDESV (reference sequence). This CDR3 is 15 amino acids long. The CDR3 sequence: CASSLGRERFNEQFF.

CDR3 region: CAISGTSGSVSNEQFF. The chain recombines TRBV10-3 with TRBJ2-1; TCRdb's D call, TRBD2, is unchecked because there is no DNA. Per the germline V gene, CDR1 is ENHRY and CDR2 is SYGVKD. The CDR3 is 16 residues long.

The V and J genes are TRBV20-1 and TRBJ1-1. The CDR3 has 13 amino acids. Germline lookup yields CDR1 DFQATT and CDR2 SNEGSKA (reference sequence). This CDR3 reads CSARDPSWGEAFF.

The V call is TRBV7-8, the J call TRBJ2-1; TCRdb indicates TRBD2, and absent DNA this call remains unverified. The CDR3 runs 14 residues. Germline V CDR1 and CDR2: SGHVS, FQNEAQ. The CDR3 is CASSTGTGGNEQFF.

The gene calls are TRBV10-1 and TRBJ2-3; with no DNA, the TCRdb D assignment of TRBD2 cannot be verified. The CDR3 totals 17 residues. Germline-derived CDR1 and CDR2 are WNHNN and SYGVQD (reference sequence). CDR3 sequence: CASSESSRGFGTDTQYF.

The V and J genes are TRBV5-1 and TRBJ2-6; TCRdb picks TRBD2, but there is no DNA to check that call. CDR1 is SGHRS, CDR2 YFSETQ, per germline. The CDR3 length is 18 residues. This chain's CDR3 is CASEKLAGTGSGANVLTF.

The chain combines TRBV4-2 with TRBJ2-5; TCRdb indicates TRBD2, and absent DNA this call remains unverified. Looked up from germline, CDR1 is LGHNA and CDR2 is YNFKEQ. This CDR3 is 19 amino acids long. The chain's CDR3 is CASSPRGASGSSAQETQYF.

This sequence joins TRBV12-3 or TRBV12-4 and TRBJ2-5; TCRdb proposes TRBD2, but this gene call is untestable without DNA. The CDR3 extends over 16 amino acids. The CDR3 loop reads CASSLGLEGPQETQYF.